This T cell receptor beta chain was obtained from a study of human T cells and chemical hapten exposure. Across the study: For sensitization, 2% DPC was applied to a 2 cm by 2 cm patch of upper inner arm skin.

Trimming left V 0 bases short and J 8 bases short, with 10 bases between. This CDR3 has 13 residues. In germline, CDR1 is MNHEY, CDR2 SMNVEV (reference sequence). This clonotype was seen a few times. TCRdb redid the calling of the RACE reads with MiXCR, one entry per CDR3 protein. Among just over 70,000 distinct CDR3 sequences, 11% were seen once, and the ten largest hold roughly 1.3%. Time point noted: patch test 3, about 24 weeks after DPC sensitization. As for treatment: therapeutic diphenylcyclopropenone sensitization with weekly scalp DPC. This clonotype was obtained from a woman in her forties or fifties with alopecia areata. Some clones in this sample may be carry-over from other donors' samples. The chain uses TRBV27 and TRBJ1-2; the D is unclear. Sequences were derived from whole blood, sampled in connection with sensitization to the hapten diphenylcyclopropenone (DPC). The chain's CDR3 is CASSLSYSSGYTF. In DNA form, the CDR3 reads TGTGCCAGCAGTTTATCCTACAGCTCCGGCTACACCTTC.